What follows is one T cell receptor (beta chain) and its context. The sample contains more than one DNA sequence encoding this CDR3. The Seattle patients joined while their infection was active and were tracked longitudinally afterward. Germline assignment: CDR1 SNHLY and CDR2 FYNNEI. Trimming left V 6 bases short and J 0 bases short, with 3 bases between. This CDR3 is built from 11 residues. The entry originates in a study of blood T cell repertoires in COVID-19. The overall study: T cells, B-cell-depleted T cells, or PBMCs provided the cDNA or gDNA that served as material.

Authors' processing steps: Amplifying reference gene primers gave estimates of nucleated cell counts. Clones were read by immunoSEQ multiplex PCR, and TCRdb kept only the in-frame ones, dropping some. That table supplies the V and J calls and clone size; D and trimming were determined from the DNA. The table includes hundreds of thousands of clones, roughly 90% detected once. Sequencing used peripheral blood. This receptor was obtained from a woman aged 25 to 39 with COVID-19, enrolled during active disease. The genes are TRBV2 and TRBJ2-7; D is unresolved. In nucleotides, the CDR3 is TGTGCCAGCAGCCTCTCCTACGAGCAGTACTTC. Translating it yields CASSLSYEQYF.